Detailed here is one TCR beta chain. Its antigen is not identified. This entry belongs to a study of a mutant IDH1 vaccine in newly diagnosed glioma. Study-level background: Each patient was administered eight vaccinations, scheduled in weeks 1, 3, 5, 7, 11, 15, 19 and 23. Vaccinations were initiated 4-6 weeks following radiotherapy alone, or were given together with temozolomide cycles.

The CDR3 has 16 residues. Germline V gene lookup returns CDR1 SGHDT and CDR2 YYEEEE. V dropped 2 bases and J dropped 5; count of bases not matched to a gene: 7. The time point was: week 23, last vaccination. The vaccine gave 300 ug of a 20-mer mutant IDH1 peptide subcutaneously per dose. Profiling relied on immunoSEQ multiplex PCR, and the TCRdb table lists in-frame clones only, not all of them. The repertoire holds around 60,000 clones, with about 85% as singletons. This receptor was obtained from a young man with glioma. The sequencing used PBMCs, collected from a glioma patient whose treatment included an IDH1 peptide vaccine. The V call is TRBV5-6, the J call TRBJ2-5, with 12 positions matching TRBD2. CDR3 sequence (DNA): TGTGCCAGCAGCTTACGGACTAGCGGGGCGGTGGAGACCCAGTACTTC. Its translation is CASSLRTSGAVETQYF.